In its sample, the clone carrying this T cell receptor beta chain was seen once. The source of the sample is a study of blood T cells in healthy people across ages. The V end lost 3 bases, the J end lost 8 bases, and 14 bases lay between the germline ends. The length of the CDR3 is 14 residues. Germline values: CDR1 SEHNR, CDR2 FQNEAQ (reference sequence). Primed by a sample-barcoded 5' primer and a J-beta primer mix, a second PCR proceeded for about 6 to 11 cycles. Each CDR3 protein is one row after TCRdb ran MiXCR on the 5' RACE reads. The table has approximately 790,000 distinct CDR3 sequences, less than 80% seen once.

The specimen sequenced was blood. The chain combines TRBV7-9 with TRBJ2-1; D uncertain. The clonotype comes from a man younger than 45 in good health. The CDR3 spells CASSFFGNWDEQFF. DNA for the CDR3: TGTGCCAGCAGCTTTTTCGGAAATTGGGATGAGCAGTTCTTC.